The next 26 T cell receptor beta chains were all read from a single sample in a study of T cells in tuberculosis. Libraries were prepared by immunoSEQ multiplex PCR; TCRdb keeps only in-frame clonotypes and omits some of them. The sample consists of more than 70,000 clones, approximately 90% of them appearing once. After thawing and overnight rest, PBMC were stained with GMM-loaded CD1B tetramer, viability dye and anti-CD3 for sorting. C32 glucose monomycolate from Rhodococcus equi was loaded onto the CD1B tetramers. Sequencing input: CD1b-GMM tetramer-negative cells sorted from PBMCs. These receptors were collected from an adult woman with latent tuberculosis.

This clone was recorded only once. The chain is built from TRBV27 and TRBJ2-3; no clear D. The germline V and J ends were trimmed by 8 bases and 1 base, with 13 bases remaining between them. The CDR3 sequence is 14 residues long. Germline loops: CDR1 MNHEY, CDR2 SMNVEV (reference sequence). CDR3 nucleotide sequence: TGTGCCAGCCAAATGCTTCGGGGCACAGATACGCAGTATTTT. Translated, it gives CASQMLRGTDTQYF.

This sequence joins TRBV27 and TRBJ2-2; a weak D match, TRBD2 (5 bases). The CDR3 loop spans 16 amino acids. Germline assignment: CDR1 MNHEY and CDR2 SMNVEV (reference sequence). V gave up 1 base and J gave up 1 base, with 10 bases separating them. CDR3 loop: CASSLFTGWNTGELFF. In nucleotides, the CDR3 is TGTGCCAGCAGTTTATTTACGGGATGGAACACCGGGGAGCTGTTTTTT.

The V gene is TRBV5-1, the J gene TRBJ2-3; D remains unclear. V was shortened by 1 base and J by 8 bases, with 8 bases between the two germline ends. The CDR3 sequence is 12 residues long. Germline-derived CDR1 and CDR2 are SGHRS and YFSETQ. CDR3 coding DNA: TGCGCCAGCAGCTTGTCCGGCGGTACGCAGTATTTT. Protein: CASSLSGGTQYF.

This chain uses TRBV2 with TRBJ2-3; a possible D gene is TRBD1 (7 bases). The germline V and J ends were trimmed by 10 bases and 2 bases, with 16 bases remaining between them. The CDR3 is 14 amino acids. Germline assignment: CDR1 SNHLY and CDR2 FYNNEI. CDR3 loop: CAIPARGDTDTQYF. The CDR3 bases are TGTGCCATCCCGGCCAGGGGGGACACAGATACGCAGTATTTT.

V gene TRBV28 combines with J gene TRBJ1-5; 9 nucleotides align to TRBD1. CDR1 is MDHEN and CDR2 is SYDVKM in the germline V gene. V gave up 3 bases and J gave up 1 base; unmatched junction bases: 1. This CDR3 has 15 amino acids. The CDR3 spells CASSLGQGSNQPQHF. Here the CDR3 DNA reads TGTGCCAGCAGTTTGGGACAGGGCAGCAATCAGCCCCAGCATTTT.

The rearrangement links TRBV19 to TRBJ2-6, with a tentative D call TRBD2 (6 bases). The germline V gene encodes CDR1 LNHDA and CDR2 SQIVND (reference sequence). The germline V and J ends were trimmed by 6 bases and 0 bases, with 9 bases remaining between them. The CDR3 length is 15 residues. CDR3 amino acids: CASRSGSSGANVLTF. CDR3 sequence (DNA): TGTGCCAGTAGGAGCGGGTCCTCTGGGGCCAACGTCCTGACTTTC.

This clone was seen a single time. V usage is TRBV5-5 and J usage is TRBJ2-7; 10 nucleotides agree with TRBD2. CDR1 SGHKS and CDR2 YYEKEE come from the germline V gene (reference sequence). V shed 0 bases and J 4 bases; nucleotides not matched to a gene: 16. CDR3 length equals 19 residues. Here the CDR3 DNA reads TGTGCCAGCAGCTTGGTCAGCGGGGGGGCCAGTTTACGGCCTTACGAGCAGTACTTC. Translated, it gives CASSLVSGGASLRPYEQYF.

This clone came up a few times. The chain couples TRBV6-5 to TRBJ1-1, with D possibly TRBD1 on 6 matching bases. The CDR3 loop spans 15 amino acids. Trimming took 1 base from V and 6 from J, leaving 15 bases between them. CDR1 and CDR2 from the germline V gene are MNHEY and SVGAGI. CDR3 amino acids: CASSYFRRGEAEAFF. The CDR3 nucleotides read TGTGCCAGCAGTTACTTTCGCAGGGGCGAAGCTGAAGCTTTCTTT.

This chain uses TRBV10-3 with TRBJ2-3; 9 bases are a match to TRBD2. The CDR3 loop spans 15 amino acids. CDR1 ENHRY and CDR2 SYGVKD come from the germline V gene. V shed 6 bases and J 4 bases; nucleotides not matched to a gene: 8. Here the CDR3 reads CAIRVSGTSSDTQYF. DNA of the CDR3: TGTGCCATCAGAGTCTCCGGGACTAGCTCAGATACGCAGTATTTT.

V and J are TRBV9 and TRBJ2-2; D gene unclear. Germline CDR1 reads SGDLS; CDR2 reads YYNGEE. Trimming pared 0 bases from V and 0 bases from J, leaving 9 bases between. CDR3 size: 16 residues. CDR3 DNA: TGTGCCAGCAGCGTAGGGCCGAATCCGAACACCGGGGAGCTGTTTTTT. Translated: CASSVGPNPNTGELFF.

This rearrangement joins TRBV6-5 to TRBJ2-7, with a tentative D call TRBD1 (6 bases). The CDR3 totals 13 residues. V was cut by 5 bases and J by 1 base, with 9 bases left in between. CDR1 is MNHEY and CDR2 is SVGAGI in the germline V gene. The CDR3 nucleotides read TGTGCCAGCAGTCCCGGACAGTCCTACGAGCAGTACGTC. Its translation is CASSPGQSYEQYV.

This clone came up once. The chain links TRBV5-1 to TRBJ2-2; TRBD2 matches at 10 bases. V shed 4 bases, J shed 0 bases, and the junction held 9 bases outside the gene matches. This CDR3 is built from 18 residues. Germline loops: CDR1 SGHRS, CDR2 YFSETQ. CDR3 in amino acids: CASSLRVAGGPNTGELFF. The CDR3 bases are TGCGCCAGCAGCCTTCGGGTAGCGGGGGGTCCGAACACCGGGGAGCTGTTTTTT.

This clone was counted only a few times. The chain joins TRBV5-8 to TRBJ1-6; D may be TRBD1 (6 bases). The CDR3 consists of 15 residues. Per germline, CDR1 SGHTS and CDR2 YDEGEE. V dropped 6 bases and J dropped 2 bases, with 12 bases sitting between them. In nucleotides, the CDR3 is TGTGCCAGCACCCAGGGGATCACCTATAATTCACCCCTCCACTTT. Its protein is CASTQGITYNSPLHF.

This rearrangement joins TRBV5-4 to TRBJ2-2; 7 bases align to TRBD1. The germline gives CDR1 SGHNT, CDR2 YYREEE (reference sequence). CDR3 size: 14 residues. J lost 7 bases, V lost 3 bases, and 6 bases had no gene match. The CDR3 DNA sequence: TGTGCCAGCAGCTCCGACAGGGTTGTCGGGGAGCTGTTTTTT. Translation gives CASSSDRVVGELFF.

The rearrangement links TRBV4-1 to TRBJ2-2; D remains unclear. The length of the CDR3 is 14 residues. V was shortened by 4 bases and J by 1 base, with 7 bases between the two germline ends. CDR1 is MGHRA, CDR2 YSYEKL, per germline. The CDR3 DNA is TGCGCCAGCAGCCGCACGGTGAACACCGGGGAGCTGTTTTTT. It yields the protein CASSRTVNTGELFF.

The V gene is TRBV7-2, the J gene TRBJ1-4; TRBD1 aligns across 7 bases. V shed 5 bases and J 4 bases; nucleotides not matched to a gene: 4. This CDR3 contains 14 residues. Germline CDR1 is SGHTA and CDR2 is FQGNSA. The CDR3 reads CASSQTGSNEKLFF. CDR3 in DNA: TGTGCCAGCAGCCAGACAGGGAGTAATGAAAAACTGTTTTTT.

The V call is TRBV29-1, the J call TRBJ1-2; D remains unclear. Deletions cut 5 bases from V and 8 bases from J, with 12 bases between. Germline CDR1 is SQVTM and CDR2 is ANQGSEA. The CDR3 sequence is 11 residues long. CDR3 bases: TGCAGCGTTCGTGGTGGAGGCGGCTACACCTTC. It yields the protein CSVRGGGGYTF.

This clone appeared once. This rearrangement joins TRBV4-1 to TRBJ2-7, with TRBD2 matching 13 bases. The V and J ends lost 4 bases and 5 bases, in that order; junction bases with no gene match: 8. This CDR3 has 16 residues. The germline V gene encodes CDR1 MGHRA and CDR2 YSYEKL. CDR3 sequence (DNA): TGCGCCAGCAGCCCCTCACTAGCGGGGGGGCGGAACGAGCAGTACTTC. This encodes CASSPSLAGGRNEQYF.

V gene TRBV2 combines with J gene TRBJ1-1, with D unresolved. The V end lost 6 bases, the J end lost 5 bases, and 13 bases lay between the germline ends. Per germline, CDR1 SNHLY and CDR2 FYNNEI. This CDR3 region has 13 residues. The CDR3 nucleotides read TGTGCCAGCAGCACAAATCAGGTGACTGAAGCTTTCTTT. Translating it yields CASSTNQVTEAFF.

This chain connects TRBV21-1 to TRBJ2-7; the table's D call, TRBD1, has no DNA check behind it. TRBV21-1 is tagged as a pseudogene. The CDR3 length is 17 residues. CDR3 nucleotides: TGTGCCAGCAGCAAAGCCCGGGACAGGTTCTACCGCTACGAGCAGTACGTC. It yields the protein CASSKARDRFYRYEQYV.

V is TRBV21-1 and J is TRBJ2-7; TRBD2, the table's D call, lacks a check against the DNA. TRBV21-1 is shown as a pseudogene. The CDR3 has 15 residues. CDR3 region: CASSKGSGGIHEQYF. CDR3 nucleotides: TGTGCCAGCAGCAAAGGCTCGGGAGGTATCCACGAGCAGTACTTC.

The chain couples TRBV19 to TRBJ1-1, with 8 bases identical to TRBD1. CDR3 size: 15 residues. The J segment lost 5 bases and the V segment lost 3 bases, leaving 8 bases of the junction unmatched. Looked up from germline, CDR1 is LNHDA and CDR2 is SQIVND (reference sequence). CDR3 bases: TGTGCCAGTAGTATGCGGGGACAGGTTCCGACTGAAGCTTTCTTT. This codes for CASSMRGQVPTEAFF.

The chain is built from TRBV6-1 and TRBJ1-2; D gene uncertain. Germline V CDR1 and CDR2: MNHNS, SASEGT. This CDR3 comprises 13 residues. Trimming removed 7 bases at V and 5 bases at J, with 14 bases between. The CDR3 DNA follows: TGTGCCAGCAACTTGCCGGCGGGGTATGGCTACACCTTC. This translates into CASNLPAGYGYTF.

This sequence joins TRBV7-6 and TRBJ2-5; TRBD1 agrees at 7 bases. CDR1 is SGHVS, CDR2 FNYEAQ, per germline. The CDR3 extends over 15 amino acids. V shed 1 base, J shed 2 bases, and the junction held 4 bases outside the gene matches. The CDR3 loop reads CASSLEGAGQETQYF. In nucleotides, the CDR3 is TGTGCCAGCAGCTTAGAGGGGGCCGGACAAGAGACCCAGTACTTC. The full variable domain, its missing parts supplied by reference TRBV7-6 and TRBJ2-5, is GAGVSQSPRYKVTKRGQDVALRCDPISGHVSLYWYRQALGQGPEFLTYFNYEAQQDKSGLPNDRFSAERPEGSISTLTIQRTEQRDSAMYRCASSLEGAGQETQYFGPGTRLLVL.

The chain uses TRBV5-1 and TRBJ1-1; D perhaps matches TRBD1 (6 bases). CDR1 is SGHRS, CDR2 YFSETQ, per germline. This CDR3 contains 16 residues. V was shortened by 0 bases and J by 1 base, with 13 bases between the two germline ends. The CDR3 DNA reads TGCGCCAGCAGCTTGGGCCTGACAGGATGGAACACTGAAGCTTTCTTT. Residues: CASSLGLTGWNTEAFF.

This chain uses TRBV5-1 with TRBJ1-1, with TRBD1 matching 8 bases. Germline CDR1 is SGHRS and CDR2 is YFSETQ. V was clipped by 1 base and J by 8 bases; unmatched bases: 19. The CDR3 has 18 amino acids. The CDR3 loop reads CASSLLPLLGTGQGEAFF. The CDR3 coding sequence is TGCGCCAGCAGCTTGCTCCCACTCCTCGGGACAGGCCAGGGGGAAGCTTTCTTT.